This T cell receptor (beta chain) stems from a study of T cell responses to AZD1222 COVID-19 vaccine. Worth noting for this clone: The antigen remains unidentified.

Study outcomes and limitations: The repertoires were collected only after the peak T cell response.

The data were produced by immunoSEQ multiplex PCR, yet TCRdb's version contains in-frame clones alone and is incomplete. Of over 100,000 clones detected, about nine tenths appear once; the ten largest clones hold 5.2%. This TCR was recovered from an adult in good health. This sample comprised peripheral blood, obtained on day 0 of AZD1222 vaccination.

In nucleotides, the CDR3 is TGTGCCAGCAGCCCGACAGCCGGGACAGGGAACTTCCGAAACACTGAAGCTTTCTTT. It translates to CASSPTAGTGNFRNTEAFF. This rearrangement joins TRBV7-8 to TRBJ1-1; 9 nucleotides line up with TRBD1. Germline V lookup: CDR1 SGHVS, CDR2 FQNEAQ. The CDR3 has 19 amino acids. The V and J ends lost 5 bases and 2 bases, in that order; junction bases with no gene match: 18.